Listed below are T cell receptor beta chains from one sample, sequenced in a study of cytomegalovirus exposure and HLA in healthy donors. Clones were sequenced by immunoSEQ multiplex PCR, and TCRdb holds only the in-frame ones, with some missing. The sample holds about 44,000 clones, about 85% seen once. The source material was PBMCs. These receptors came from a woman in her 40s in good health and CMV-seropositive. Each CDR3 is given with its conserved first and last residue. D genes are given only for firm matches. Where a row states a size, it is once, few, many or the class of an expanded clone; other rows omit it.

D: -
J: TRBJ2-1
V: TRBV21-1
size: -
CDR3: CASSKVPPSWRGGGNEQFF
DNA: TGTGCCAGCAGCAAAGTTCCCCCGTCTTGGCGCGGGGGAGGCAATGAGCAGTTCTTC

D: -
J: TRBJ1-5
V: TRBV25-1
size: few
CDR3: CASSETGTLQPQHF
DNA: TGTGCCAGCAGTGAAACCGGGACATTACAGCCCCAGCATTTT

D: TRBD2
J: TRBJ2-5
V: TRBV4-2
size: -
CDR3: CAGSQEGGGALETQYF
DNA: TGTGCCGGCAGCCAAGAAGGCGGGGGGGCCCTGGAGACCCAGTACTTC

D: -
J: TRBJ2-5
V: TRBV15
size: -
CDR3: CATSRETRQETQYF
DNA: TGTGCCACCAGCAGAGAGACAAGACAAGAGACCCAGTACTTC

D: TRBD1
J: TRBJ1-3
V: TRBV19
size: -
CDR3: CASSTRGNTIYF
DNA: TGTGCCAGTAGTACCAGGGGGAACACCATATATTTT

D: TRBD1
J: TRBJ2-3
V: TRBV6-1
size: -
CDR3: CASLPGTGRTDTQYF
DNA: TGTGCCAGCCTACCCGGGACAGGGCGCACAGATACGCAGTATTTT

D: TRBD1
J: TRBJ2-1
V: TRBV7-2
size: -
CDR3: CASSLGQGVVGNEQFF
DNA: TGTGCCAGCAGCTTAGGGCAGGGGGTGGTAGGAAATGAGCAGTTCTTC

D: -
J: TRBJ1-6
V: TRBV7-2
size: -
CDR3: CASSPDRVSPLHF
DNA: TGTGCCAGCAGTCCTGACAGAGTTTCACCCCTCCACTTT

D: -
J: TRBJ1-3
V: TRBV2
size: -
CDR3: CASSLLILNTIYF
DNA: TGTGCCAGCAGTCTCTTAATATTAAACACCATATATTTT

D: -
J: TRBJ1-2
V: TRBV4-2
size: -
CDR3: CASSQDNRGYTF
DNA: TGTGCCAGCAGCCAAGATAATCGTGGCTACACCTTC

D: -
J: TRBJ1-3
V: TRBV18
size: -
CDR3: CASSPPYQASGNTIYF
DNA: TGTGCCAGCTCACCGCCGTATCAAGCCTCTGGAAACACCATATATTTT

D: TRBD2
J: TRBJ2-5
V: TRBV6-1
size: -
CDR3: CASGVAGAQETQYF
DNA: TGTGCCAGCGGAGTAGCGGGGGCACAAGAGACCCAGTACTTC

D: -
J: TRBJ1-5
V: TRBV6-5
size: -
CDR3: CASSYSSRGSQPQHF
DNA: TGTGCCAGCAGTTACTCGAGTAGGGGTTCCCAGCCCCAGCATTTT

D: -
J: TRBJ2-2
V: TRBV29-1
size: -
CDR3: CSVFTGAGELFF
DNA: TGCAGCGTATTTACCGGGGCCGGGGAGCTGTTTTTT

D: -
J: TRBJ2-7
V: TRBV19
size: -
CDR3: CASREDMTYEQYF
DNA: TGTGCCAGTAGAGAGGACATGACTTACGAGCAGTACTTC

D: -
J: TRBJ2-2
V: TRBV27
size: -
CDR3: CASSAANTGELFF
DNA: TGTGCCAGCTCTGCAGCGAACACCGGGGAGCTGTTTTTT

D: -
J: TRBJ1-5
V: TRBV10-3
size: -
CDR3: CAIRWDTSPNQPQHF
DNA: TGTGCCATCCGGTGGGACACTTCACCTAATCAGCCCCAGCATTTT

D: -
J: TRBJ2-2
V: TRBV7-2
size: -
CDR3: CASSSLGAGLAVTGELFF
DNA: TGTGCCAGCAGCTCGTTGGGGGCTGGGCTAGCGGTTACCGGGGAGCTGTTTTTT

D: -
J: TRBJ1-1
V: TRBV6-5
size: -
CDR3: CASLLAEGTEAFF
DNA: TGTGCCAGCTTGCTAGCAGAGGGCACTGAAGCTTTCTTT

D: TRBD1
J: TRBJ2-5
V: TRBV7-8
size: few
CDR3: CASSLGDRGETQYF
DNA: TGTGCCAGCAGCTTAGGGGACAGGGGGGAGACCCAGTACTTC

D: -
J: TRBJ2-5
V: TRBV14
size: -
CDR3: CASSRLAGETQYF
DNA: TGTGCCAGCAGCCGCCTAGCTGGGGAGACCCAGTACTTC

D: TRBD2
J: TRBJ2-3
V: TRBV19
size: few
CDR3: CASRSTSGGAVDTQYF
DNA: TGTGCCAGTAGATCGACTAGCGGGGGGGCAGTAGATACGCAGTATTTT

D: -
J: TRBJ1-2
V: TRBV30
size: -
CDR3: CAWGNDPRGYTF
DNA: TGTGCCTGGGGAAACGATCCCAGGGGCTACACCTTC

D: TRBD1
J: TRBJ1-1
V: TRBV7-6
size: -
CDR3: CASSLTGQGFEAFF
DNA: TGTGCCAGCAGCCTAACGGGACAGGGATTTGAAGCTTTCTTT

D: TRBD2
J: TRBJ2-1
V: TRBV7-3
size: -
CDR3: CASSARLAGDNEQFF
DNA: TGTGCCAGCAGCGCCCGACTAGCGGGAGACAATGAGCAGTTCTTC

D: -
J: TRBJ1-5
V: TRBV28
size: -
CDR3: CASSLAGRAQHF
DNA: TGTGCCAGCAGTTTAGCCGGTCGGGCCCAGCATTTT

D: -
J: TRBJ2-2
V: TRBV5-6
size: -
CDR3: CASSLGASGELFF
DNA: TGTGCCAGCAGCTTAGGAGCGTCTGGGGAGCTGTTTTTT

D: -
J: TRBJ1-2
V: TRBV30
size: -
CDR3: CAWSLALLNYGYTF
DNA: TGTGCCTGGAGTCTGGCCCTCCTTAACTATGGCTACACCTTC

D: TRBD1
J: TRBJ1-5
V: TRBV28
size: -
CDR3: CASSFGDRLGQPQHF
DNA: TGTGCCAGCAGTTTTGGGGACAGGCTGGGTCAGCCCCAGCATTTT

D: TRBD2
J: TRBJ2-3
V: TRBV29-1
size: -
CDR3: CSVAAGGTDTQYF
DNA: TGCAGCGTTGCGGCGGGGGGCACAGATACGCAGTATTTT

D: TRBD2
J: TRBJ2-1
V: TRBV27
size: -
CDR3: CASSPIVAGSYNEQFF
DNA: TGTGCCAGCAGTCCGATAGTAGCGGGGTCGTACAATGAGCAGTTCTTC

D: -
J: TRBJ1-1
V: TRBV5-1
size: -
CDR3: CASSLGRFDQAFF
DNA: TGCGCCAGCAGCTTGGGGAGGTTTGACCAAGCTTTCTTT

D: -
J: TRBJ1-2
V: TRBV6-5
size: -
CDR3: CASSLNRVYGYTF
DNA: TGTGCCAGCAGTTTAAACAGGGTCTATGGCTACACCTTC

D: TRBD2
J: TRBJ2-3
V: TRBV2
size: once
CDR3: CASSSGPPAADTQYF
DNA: TGTGCCAGTAGTAGCGGGCCCCCAGCGGCAGATACGCAGTATTTT

D: TRBD1
J: TRBJ1-1
V: TRBV6-6
size: few
CDR3: CASSTPQGVNVAFF
DNA: TGTGCCAGCAGTACACCACAGGGGGTAAATGTGGCTTTCTTT

D: -
J: TRBJ2-3
V: TRBV2
size: -
CDR3: CASNRDTQYF
DNA: TGTGCCAGCAATCGAGATACGCAGTATTTT

D: -
J: TRBJ2-3
V: TRBV7-3
size: -
CDR3: CASTRASTDTQYF
DNA: TGTGCCAGCACCAGGGCTAGCACAGATACGCAGTATTTT

D: -
J: TRBJ1-4
V: TRBV18
size: -
CDR3: CASSPPSQGNEKLFF
DNA: TGTGCCAGCTCACCTCCGTCACAGGGTAATGAAAAACTGTTTTTT

D: -
J: TRBJ1-2
V: TRBV5-8
size: -
CDR3: CASSLLEGLGGYTF
DNA: TGTGCCAGCAGCTTGTTGGAGGGCCTGGGAGGCTACACCTTC

D: -
J: TRBJ2-7
V: TRBV6-5
size: -
CDR3: CASSYQGTAGLYEQYF
DNA: TGTGCCAGCAGTTACCAAGGGACAGCGGGCCTCTACGAGCAGTACTTC

D: TRBD1
J: TRBJ1-5
V: TRBV2
size: -
CDR3: CASSEDWTGGQPQHF
DNA: TGTGCCAGCAGTGAAGATTGGACAGGGGGTCAGCCCCAGCATTTT

D: -
J: TRBJ1-5
V: TRBV7-2
size: -
CDR3: CASSRSNSNQPQHF
DNA: TGTGCCAGCAGCCGCAGTAATAGCAATCAGCCCCAGCATTTT

D: -
J: TRBJ2-7
V: TRBV28
size: -
CDR3: CASSSRVMDEQYF
DNA: TGTGCCAGCAGTTCCAGGGTGATGGACGAGCAGTACTTC

D: -
J: TRBJ1-5
V: TRBV6-5
size: few
CDR3: CASSWALNQPQHF
DNA: TGTGCCAGCAGTTGGGCCCTCAATCAGCCCCAGCATTTT

D: -
J: TRBJ2-1
V: TRBV13
size: -
CDR3: CASSLRGKSSYNEQFF
DNA: TGTGCCAGCAGCTTAAGAGGGAAGAGCTCCTACAATGAGCAGTTCTTC

D: TRBD1
J: TRBJ1-2
V: TRBV29-1
size: -
CDR3: CSADYGTGNYGYTF
DNA: TGCAGCGCTGACTACGGGACAGGGAACTATGGCTACACCTTC